The T cell receptor (beta chain) described here comes from a study of T cell changes during pregnancy in multiple sclerosis. The data were produced by immunoSEQ multiplex PCR, yet TCRdb's version contains in-frame clones alone and is incomplete. The sample has 20,000 to 25,000 clones, approximately 86% seen once; the top ten hold about 13%. The CDR3 length is 14 residues. V shed 1 base and J 4 bases; nucleotides not matched to a gene: 1. In germline, CDR1 is MDHEN, CDR2 SYDVKM. The chain links TRBV28 to TRBJ1-5, with 7 bases aligning to TRBD1. This TCR was recovered from a female donor in good health, enrolled as a control in a pregnancy study. The sequences come from CD8+ T cells from peripheral blood mononuclear cells, collected in the first trimester of pregnancy. The CDR3 DNA reads as TGTGCCAGCAGTTTATACAGGGGTAATCAGCCCCAGCATTTT. Its protein is CASSLYRGNQPQHF. Full variable domain (rest looked up from reference TRBV28 and TRBJ1-5): DVKVTQSSRYLVKRTGEKVFLECVQDMDHENMFWYRQDPGLGLRLIYFSYDVKMKEKGDIPEGYSVSREKKERFSLILESASTNQTSMYLCASSLYRGNQPQHFGDGTRLSIL.